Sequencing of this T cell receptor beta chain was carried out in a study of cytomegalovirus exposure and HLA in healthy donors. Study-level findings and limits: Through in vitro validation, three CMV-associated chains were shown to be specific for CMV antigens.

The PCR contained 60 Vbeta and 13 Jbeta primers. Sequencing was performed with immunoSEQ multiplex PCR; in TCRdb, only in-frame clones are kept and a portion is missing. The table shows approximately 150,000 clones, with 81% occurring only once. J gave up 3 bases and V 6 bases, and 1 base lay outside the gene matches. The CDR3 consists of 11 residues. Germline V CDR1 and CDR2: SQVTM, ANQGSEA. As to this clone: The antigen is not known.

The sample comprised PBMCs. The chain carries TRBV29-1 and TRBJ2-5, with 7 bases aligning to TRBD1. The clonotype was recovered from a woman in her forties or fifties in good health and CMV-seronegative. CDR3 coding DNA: TGCAGCGTGGGACAGAAAGAGACCCAGTACTTC. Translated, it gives CSVGQKETQYF.